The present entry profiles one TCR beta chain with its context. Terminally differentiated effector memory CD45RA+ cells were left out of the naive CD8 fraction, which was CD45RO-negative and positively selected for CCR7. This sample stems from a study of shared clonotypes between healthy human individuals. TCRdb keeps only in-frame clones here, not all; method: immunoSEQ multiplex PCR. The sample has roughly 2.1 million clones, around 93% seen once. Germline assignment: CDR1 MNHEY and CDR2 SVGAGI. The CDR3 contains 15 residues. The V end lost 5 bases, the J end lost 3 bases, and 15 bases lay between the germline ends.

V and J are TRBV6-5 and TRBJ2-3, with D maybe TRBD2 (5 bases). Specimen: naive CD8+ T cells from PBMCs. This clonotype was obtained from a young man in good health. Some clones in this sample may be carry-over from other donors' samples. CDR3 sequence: CASSHLPGGTDTQYF. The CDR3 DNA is TGTGCCAGCAGTCATCTCCCAGGAGGTACAGATACGCAGTATTTT.